This T cell receptor (beta chain) was profiled in a study of long-term antiretroviral therapy in people with HIV. For the study at large: Of all samples, the earliest predate the 2015 immediate-ART recommendation by about a decade.

Overall study results and limits: Data on ART adherence, viral resistance or therapy changes were unavailable. Gathering of blood took place between 2004 and 2017, possibly under older ART regimens.

On this clone itself: Its antigen is unknown.

Each donor had at least one pre-ART and at least two post-ART PBMC samples. There are 15 residues in the CDR3. Germline CDR1 reads KGHSH; CDR2 reads LQKENI. Trimming left V 3 bases short and J 2 bases short, with 10 bases between. At survey level, the immunoSEQ assay was run in its v3.0 version. This table comes from immunoSEQ multiplex PCR, and its TCRdb copy is limited to in-frame clones, with some not included. The sample lists approximately 33,000 clones, 80% to 90% occurring once. The source was unsorted PBMCs, collected 0.8 years before starting antiretroviral therapy. V is TRBV18 and J is TRBJ1-4; D unresolved. The receptor comes from a man younger than 35 with HIV. CDR3 DNA: TGTGCCAGCTCACCTAAGGTCCCCACTAATGAAAAACTGTTTTTT. It codes for CASSPKVPTNEKLFF.